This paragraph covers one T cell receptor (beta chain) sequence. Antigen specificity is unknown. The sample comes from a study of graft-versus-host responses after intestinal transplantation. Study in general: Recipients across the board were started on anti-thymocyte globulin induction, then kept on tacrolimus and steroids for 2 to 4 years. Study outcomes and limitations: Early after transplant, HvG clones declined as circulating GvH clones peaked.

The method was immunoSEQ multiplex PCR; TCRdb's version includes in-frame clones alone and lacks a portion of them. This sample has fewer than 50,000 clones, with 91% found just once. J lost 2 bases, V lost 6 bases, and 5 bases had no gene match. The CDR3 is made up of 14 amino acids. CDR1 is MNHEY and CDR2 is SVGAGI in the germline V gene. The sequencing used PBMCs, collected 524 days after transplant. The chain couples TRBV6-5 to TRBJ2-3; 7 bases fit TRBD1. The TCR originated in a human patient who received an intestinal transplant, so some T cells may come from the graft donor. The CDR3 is CASRQGVITDTQYF. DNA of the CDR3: TGTGCCAGCAGGCAGGGGGTTATCACAGATACGCAGTATTTT.